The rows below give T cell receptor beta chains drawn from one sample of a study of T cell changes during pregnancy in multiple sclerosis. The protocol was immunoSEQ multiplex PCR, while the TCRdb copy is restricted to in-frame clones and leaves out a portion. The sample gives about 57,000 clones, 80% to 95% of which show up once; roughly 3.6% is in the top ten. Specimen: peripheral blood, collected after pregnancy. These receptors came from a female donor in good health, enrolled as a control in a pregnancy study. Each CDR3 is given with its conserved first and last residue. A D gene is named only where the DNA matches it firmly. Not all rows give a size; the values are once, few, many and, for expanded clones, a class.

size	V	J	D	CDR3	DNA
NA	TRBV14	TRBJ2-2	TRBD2	CASSQGTSANTGELFF	TGTGCCAGCAGCCAAGGGACTAGCGCGAACACCGGGGAGCTGTTTTTT
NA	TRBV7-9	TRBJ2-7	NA	CASSLARGAQYF	TGTGCCAGCAGCTTAGCCAGGGGGGCGCAGTACTTC
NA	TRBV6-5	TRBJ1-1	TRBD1	CASRGPWTGEFEAFF	TGTGCCAGCAGGGGTCCTTGGACAGGAGAGTTTGAAGCTTTCTTT
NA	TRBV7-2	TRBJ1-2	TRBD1	CASSQRTGKGGYTF	TGTGCCAGCAGCCAACGGACAGGGAAGGGTGGCTACACCTTC
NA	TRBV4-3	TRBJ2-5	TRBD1	CASSPGDSAETQYF	TGCGCCAGCAGCCCTGGGGACAGTGCAGAGACCCAGTACTTC
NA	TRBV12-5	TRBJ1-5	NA	CASGRSGRGSQPQHF	TGTGCTAGTGGCCGCTCAGGCCGCGGGAGTCAGCCCCAGCATTTT
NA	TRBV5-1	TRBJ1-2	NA	CASSLDLPGLANYGYTF	TGCGCCAGCAGCTTGGACCTTCCAGGACTAGCTAACTATGGCTACACCTTC
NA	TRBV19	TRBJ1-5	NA	CASSIDGEGRYSNQPQHF	TGTGCCAGTAGTATAGATGGGGAGGGGAGGTATAGCAATCAGCCCCAGCATTTT
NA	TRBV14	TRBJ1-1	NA	CASSQGGGPAEAFF	TGTGCCAGCAGCCAAGGGGGGGGGCCTGCTGAAGCTTTCTTT
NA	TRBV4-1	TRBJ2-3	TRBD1	CASSHPDRGRTDTQYF	TGCGCCAGCAGCCACCCCGACAGGGGGCGCACAGATACGCAGTATTTT
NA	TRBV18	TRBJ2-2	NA	CASSPSSARDTGELFF	TGTGCCAGCTCACCATCCTCGGCGCGGGACACCGGGGAGCTGTTTTTT
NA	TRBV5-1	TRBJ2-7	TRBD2	CASSRGGNFISSYEQYF	TGCGCCAGCAGCCGGGGAGGGAATTTTATTAGCTCCTACGAGCAGTACTTC
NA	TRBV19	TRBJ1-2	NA	CASSMARRADGYTF	TGTGCCAGTAGTATGGCCCGCAGGGCTGATGGCTACACCTTC
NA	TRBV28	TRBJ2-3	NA	CASSPISTDTQYF	TGTGCCAGCTCCCCCATTAGCACAGATACGCAGTATTTT
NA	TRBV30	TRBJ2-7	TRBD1	CAWSLSRDRETGYF	TGTGCCTGGAGTTTATCCCGGGACAGGGAGACGGGGTACTTC
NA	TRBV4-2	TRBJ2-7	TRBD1	CASSQDQDRAYEQYF	TGTGCCAGCAGCCAAGATCAGGACAGGGCGTACGAGCAGTACTTC
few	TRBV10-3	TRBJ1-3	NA	CAISDREAGNTIYF	TGTGCCATCAGTGATAGGGAGGCTGGAAACACCATATATTTT
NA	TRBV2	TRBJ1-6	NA	CASRTGDRNSPLHF	TGTGCCAGCAGGACGGGGGACCGCAATTCACCCCTCCACTTT
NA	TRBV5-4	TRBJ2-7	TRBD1	CASSSRTGVNYEQYF	TGTGCCAGCAGCTCCCGGACAGGGGTAAACTACGAGCAGTACTTC
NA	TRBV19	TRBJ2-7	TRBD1	CASSMIRHRGKFDEQYF	TGTGCCAGTAGTATGATACGGCACAGGGGGAAATTCGACGAGCAGTACTTC
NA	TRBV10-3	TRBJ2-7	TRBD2	CAIGEGHSYEQYF	TGTGCCATCGGGGAGGGCCACTCCTACGAGCAGTACTTC
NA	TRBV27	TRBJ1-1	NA	CASFWGRTEAFF	TGTGCCAGCTTCTGGGGGCGCACTGAAGCTTTCTTT
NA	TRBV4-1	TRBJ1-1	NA	CASSLLDSYTEAFF	TGCGCCAGCAGCCTCCTGGACAGCTACACTGAAGCTTTCTTT
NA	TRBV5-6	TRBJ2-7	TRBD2	CASSWTSGAYEQYF	TGTGCCAGCAGTTGGACTAGCGGGGCCTACGAGCAGTACTTC
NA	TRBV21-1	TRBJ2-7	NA	CASSKALGGRHEQYF	TGTGCCAGCAGCAAAGCCCTGGGCGGGAGACACGAGCAGTACTTC
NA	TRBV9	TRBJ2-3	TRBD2	CASSRRGGGTDTQYF	TGTGCCAGCAGCCGGCGGGGGGGCGGCACAGATACGCAGTATTTT
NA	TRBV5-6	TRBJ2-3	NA	CASSSQVFTDTQYF	TGTGCCAGCAGCTCTCAGGTTTTCACAGATACGCAGTATTTT
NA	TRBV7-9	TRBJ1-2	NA	CASSLDDIPNYGYTF	TGTGCCAGCAGCTTAGACGACATTCCTAACTATGGCTACACCTTC
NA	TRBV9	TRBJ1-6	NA	CASSPPGGGGSPLHF	TGTGCCAGCAGCCCACCCGGCGGGGGCGGTTCACCCCTCCACTTT